This TCR beta chain was obtained from a study of CD8 T cells in ankylosing spondylitis. Study-level points and caveats: There was a TCR beta motif, made of eight highly homologous variants, that appeared characteristic of ankylosing spondylitis blood.

The CDR3 is 15 residues long. CDR1 is MGHRA, CDR2 YSYEKL, per germline. Trimming took 4 bases from V and 7 from J; bases not matched to a gene: 10. Via MiXCR, TCRdb re-called the 5' RACE reads, giving one row per CDR3 protein. The sample lists about 540,000 distinct CDR3 sequences, 12% occurring once. There are many counts of this clonotype. The antigen is not known. The clonotype originates from a male donor with ankylosing spondylitis. The chain employs TRBV4-1 and TRBJ1-5; 7 bases agree with TRBD1. Sequencing used blood, either unsorted or a sorted T cell fraction (not recorded which). CDR3 nucleotides: TGCGCCAGCAGCCCAAGACAGGGATCGGGGCAGCCCCAGCATTTT. This sequence encodes CASSPRQGSGQPQHF.